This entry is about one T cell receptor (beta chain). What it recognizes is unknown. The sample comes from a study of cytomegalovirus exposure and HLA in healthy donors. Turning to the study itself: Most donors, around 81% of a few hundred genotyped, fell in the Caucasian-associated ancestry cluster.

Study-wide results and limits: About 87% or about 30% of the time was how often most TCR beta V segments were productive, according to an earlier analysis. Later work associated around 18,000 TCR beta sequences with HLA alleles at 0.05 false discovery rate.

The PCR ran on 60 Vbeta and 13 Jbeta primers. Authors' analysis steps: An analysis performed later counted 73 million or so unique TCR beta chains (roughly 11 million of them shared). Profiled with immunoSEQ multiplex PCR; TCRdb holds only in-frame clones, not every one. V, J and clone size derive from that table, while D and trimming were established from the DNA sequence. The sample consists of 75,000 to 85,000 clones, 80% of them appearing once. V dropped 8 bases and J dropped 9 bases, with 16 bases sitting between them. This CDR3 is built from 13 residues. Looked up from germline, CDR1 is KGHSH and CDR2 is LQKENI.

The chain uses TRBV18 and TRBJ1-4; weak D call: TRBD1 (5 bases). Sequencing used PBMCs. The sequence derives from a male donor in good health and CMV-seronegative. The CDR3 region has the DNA TGTGCCAGCACCAGGGTGGGTCTGCAAAAACTGTTTTTT. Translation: CASTRVGLQKLFF.